This T cell receptor (beta chain) comes out of a study of regulatory T cells in long-lasting Graves disease. A note on this clonotype: Its antigen is not known.

The time point is: newly diagnosed GD, antithyroid drugs for less than 3 months. The authors made the TCR library using RNA they extracted from PBMCs. Per American Thyroid Association guidelines, Graves' disease was diagnosed. The CDR3 spans 13 residues. V lost 8 bases to trimming and J lost 3 bases, with 14 bases between them. Germline V gene lookup returns CDR1 MNHNS and CDR2 SASEGT. According to the study, TCR beta libraries were built with iRepertoire HTBI primers and CDR3-region Arm-PCR. From the multiplex PCR reads, TCRdb called clonotypes with MiXCR, one entry per CDR3 protein. This sample has some 320,000 distinct CDR3 sequences, with 15% to 20% found just once. General study findings and limits: Small numbers of samples may have cut accuracy. The study found TRBV28, TRBJ1-2 and TRBJ2-5 favored in persistent disease.

This sequence was found in a female donor with Graves disease. This specimen consisted of peripheral blood mononuclear cells (PBMCs), obtained at new diagnosis, from a patient treated with antithyroid drugs. The chain recombines TRBV6-1 with TRBJ2-7, with D unclear. The CDR3 nucleotides are TGTGCCAGCCTCGCGGCGTTGCACTACGAGCAGTACTTC. Translation: CASLAALHYEQYF.